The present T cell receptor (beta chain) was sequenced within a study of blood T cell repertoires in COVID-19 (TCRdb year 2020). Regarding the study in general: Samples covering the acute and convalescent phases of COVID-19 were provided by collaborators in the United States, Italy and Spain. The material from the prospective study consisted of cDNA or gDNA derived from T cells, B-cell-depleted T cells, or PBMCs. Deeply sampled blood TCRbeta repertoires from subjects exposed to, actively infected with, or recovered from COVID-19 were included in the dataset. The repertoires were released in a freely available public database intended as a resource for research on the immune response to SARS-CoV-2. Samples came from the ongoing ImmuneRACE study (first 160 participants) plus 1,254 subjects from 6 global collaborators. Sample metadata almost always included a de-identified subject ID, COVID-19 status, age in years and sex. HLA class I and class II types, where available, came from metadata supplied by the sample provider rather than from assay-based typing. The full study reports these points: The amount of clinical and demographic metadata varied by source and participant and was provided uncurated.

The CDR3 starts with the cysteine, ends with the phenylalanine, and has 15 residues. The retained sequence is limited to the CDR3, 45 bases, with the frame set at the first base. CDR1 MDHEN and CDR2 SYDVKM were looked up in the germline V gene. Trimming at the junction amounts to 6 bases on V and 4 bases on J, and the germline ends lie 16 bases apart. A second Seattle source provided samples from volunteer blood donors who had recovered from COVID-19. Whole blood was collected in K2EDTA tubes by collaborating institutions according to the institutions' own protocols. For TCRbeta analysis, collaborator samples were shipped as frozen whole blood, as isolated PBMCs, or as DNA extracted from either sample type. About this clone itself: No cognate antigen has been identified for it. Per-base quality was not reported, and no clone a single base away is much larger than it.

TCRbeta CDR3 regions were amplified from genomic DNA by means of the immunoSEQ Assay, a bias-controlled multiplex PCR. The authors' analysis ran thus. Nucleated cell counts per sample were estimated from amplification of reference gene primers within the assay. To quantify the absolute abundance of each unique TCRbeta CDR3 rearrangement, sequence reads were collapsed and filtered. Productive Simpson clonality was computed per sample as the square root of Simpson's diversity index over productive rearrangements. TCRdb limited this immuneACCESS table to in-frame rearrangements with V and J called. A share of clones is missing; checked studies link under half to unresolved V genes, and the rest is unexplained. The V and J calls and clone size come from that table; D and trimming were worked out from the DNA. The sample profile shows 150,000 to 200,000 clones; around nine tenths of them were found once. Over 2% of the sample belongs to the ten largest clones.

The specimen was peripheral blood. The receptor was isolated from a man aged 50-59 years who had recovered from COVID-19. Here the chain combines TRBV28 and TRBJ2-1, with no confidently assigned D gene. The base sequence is TGTGCCAGCAGGAGCCCCCCTGAGGTTTACAATGAGCAGTTCTTC. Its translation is CASRSPPEVYNEQFF.